This entry lists 30 T cell receptor beta chains sequenced from one sample in a study of blood T cell repertoires in COVID-19. Assay: immunoSEQ multiplex PCR; the TCRdb copy retains only in-frame clones and omits some. The sample has some 160,000 clones; roughly 91% are singletons. What was sequenced was peripheral blood. These receptor sequences come from a man aged 18 to 35 with acute or convalescent COVID-19.

This clone was seen only once. The rearrangement uses TRBV19 and TRBJ1-5; D perhaps matches TRBD1 (5 bases). Trimming removed 2 bases from V and 3 bases from J, with 14 bases in between. CDR1 LNHDA and CDR2 SQIVND come from the germline V gene (reference sequence). The CDR3 extends over 16 amino acids. CDR3 in amino acids: CASSINWSGFNQPQHF. CDR3 bases: TGTGCCAGTAGTATAAATTGGTCAGGGTTCAATCAGCCCCAGCATTTT.

The chain links TRBV6-5 to TRBJ1-2, with D possibly being TRBD1 (5 bases). This CDR3 contains 15 residues. Germline V CDR1 and CDR2: MNHEY, SVGAGI. Trimming stripped 0 bases from V and 2 bases from J, with 10 bases between. The CDR3 region has the DNA TGTGCCAGCAGTTACTCTCGGACACAAAACTATGGCTACACCTTC. This gives the protein CASSYSRTQNYGYTF.

The sample holds one count of this clone. The chain links TRBV5-1 to TRBJ1-2; a possible D gene is TRBD1 (6 bases). The CDR3 loop spans 19 amino acids. V lost 1 base to trimming and J lost 2 bases, with 24 bases between them. Germline loops: CDR1 SGHRS, CDR2 YFSETQ. The CDR3 sequence: CASSLWGVQGQDGNYGYTF. In DNA, the CDR3 is TGCGCCAGCAGCTTGTGGGGCGTACAGGGCCAAGACGGGAACTATGGCTACACCTTC.

The J gene is TRBJ2-4, the V gene TRBV15; D not resolved. From germline, CDR1 is LNHNV and CDR2 YYDKDF (reference sequence). The CDR3 extends over 15 amino acids. Trimming left V 0 bases short and J 1 base short, with 7 bases between. For the CDR3, the DNA is TGTGCCACCAGCAGAGACGCCGGGGCCAAAAACATTCAGTACTTC. It encodes CATSRDAGAKNIQYF.

The J gene is TRBJ2-7, the V gene TRBV30; D is uncertain. Trimming took 2 bases from V and 0 from J, leaving 14 bases between them. This CDR3 comprises 15 residues. Germline V gives CDR1 GTSNPN, CDR2 SVGIG (reference sequence). CDR3 bases: TGTGCCTGGAGTCGACTGCCCCCAAGCTCCTACGAGCAGTACTTC. Its translation: CAWSRLPPSSYEQYF.

This chain links TRBV12-5 with TRBJ2-1, with 10 nucleotides matching TRBD2. CDR1 and CDR2 (germline): LGHNT, FRNRAP. The CDR3 totals 17 residues. The V segment lost 2 bases and the J segment 2 bases; nucleotides outside the gene matches: 6. CDR3 sequence (DNA): TGTGCTAGTGGTTTGATACTTAGCGGGAGGACCTACAATGAGCAGTTCTTC. It codes for CASGLILSGRTYNEQFF.

The rearrangement uses TRBV19 and TRBJ1-2, with TRBD1 identical over 10 bases. V dropped 4 bases and J dropped 5; count of bases not matched to a gene: 4. CDR1 LNHDA and CDR2 SQIVND come from the germline V gene (reference sequence). The CDR3 contains 14 residues. DNA of the CDR3: TGTGCCAGTAGTACTCCGGGACAGGGGTATGGCTACACCTTC. It translates to CASSTPGQGYGYTF.

This clone appeared once. The chain recombines TRBV27 with TRBJ1-5; tentative D call: TRBD1 (5 bases). The CDR3 is 15 amino acids. Trimming left V 5 bases short and J 6 bases short, with 17 bases between. Germline V CDR1 and CDR2: MNHEY, SMNVEV (reference sequence). The CDR3: CASSPVSPGGQPQHF. CDR3 bases: TGTGCCAGCAGTCCGGTGTCACCGGGGGGTCAGCCCCAGCATTTT.

The chain couples TRBV12-3 or TRBV12-4 to TRBJ2-4; no clear D gene. The CDR3 totals 11 residues. With 1 base removed from V and 9 bases from J, the gap between germline ends came to 4 bases. The CDR3 sequence: CASSLDRIQYF. CDR3 DNA sequence: TGTGCCAGCAGTTTAGATCGCATTCAGTACTTC.

The chain recombines TRBV19 with TRBJ1-1, with D possibly matching TRBD1 (5 bases). The CDR3 length is 15 residues. Trimming cost V 1 base and J 3 bases, with 12 bases left between them. Germline CDR1 is LNHDA and CDR2 is SQIVND (reference sequence). CDR3 sequence reads: CASSIAEGRDTEAFF. In DNA, the CDR3 is TGTGCCAGTAGTATAGCGGAGGGGCGGGACACTGAAGCTTTCTTT.

This clone was detected only once. The genes are TRBV10-1 and TRBJ2-3, with D tentatively TRBD1 (5 bases). Between the trimmed V and J ends, which lost 3 bases and 5 bases, there was a span of 15 bases. The CDR3 contains 15 residues. Germline CDR1 reads WNHNN; CDR2 reads SYGVQD (reference sequence). Here the CDR3 reads CASSDSPRERDTQYF. In DNA, the CDR3 is TGCGCCAGCAGTGATTCTCCCAGGGAAAGAGATACGCAGTATTTT.

The chain employs TRBV6-5 and TRBJ1-4; D is perhaps TRBD1 (5 bases). V was clipped by 7 bases and J by 8 bases, with 17 bases between them. The germline V gene encodes CDR1 MNHEY and CDR2 SVGAGI. The length of the CDR3 is 14 residues. The CDR3 loop reads CASTNRRGGEKLFF. In DNA form, the CDR3 reads TGTGCCAGCACCAACAGGAGGGGCGGAGAAAAACTGTTTTTT.

The chain's CDR3 is CASKEGAATYEQYF. For the CDR3, the DNA is TGTGCCAGCAAGGAAGGGGCAGCCACCTACGAGCAGTACTTC. This chain links TRBV5-6 with TRBJ2-7, with a weak D call TRBD1 (5 bases). Germline lookup yields CDR1 SGHDT and CDR2 YYEEEE. The CDR3 extends over 14 amino acids. Trimming stripped 6 bases from V and 2 bases from J, with 15 bases between.

The chain recombines TRBV5-6 with TRBJ1-2, with 12 bases matching TRBD1. The trim removed 3 bases at V and 8 bases at J, leaving 5 bases unmatched. Germline-derived CDR1 and CDR2 are SGHDT and YYEEEE. This CDR3 contains 14 residues. In DNA, the CDR3 is TGTGCCAGCAGCTGGGACAGGGGGCAAGGCGGCTACACCTTC. Protein sequence: CASSWDRGQGGYTF.

The chain is built from TRBV27 and TRBJ2-7; 8 bases are shared with TRBD1. There are 14 residues in the CDR3. Per germline, CDR1 MNHEY and CDR2 SMNVEV (reference sequence). The ends lost 1 base at V and 2 bases at J; junction bases unmatched: 1. The CDR3 region has the DNA TGTGCCAGCAGTTTATTGGACAGGGCCTACGAGCAGTACTTC. It translates to CASSLLDRAYEQYF.

The rearrangement uses TRBV9 and TRBJ1-6; D is ambiguous. The germline CDR1 and CDR2 sequences are SGDLS and YYNGEE. V was trimmed by 4 bases and J by 2 bases, leaving 13 bases between them. The CDR3 length is 16 residues. CDR3 sequence (DNA): TGTGCCAGCAGCAATCTCCCCAGGCCCTATAATTCACCCCTCCACTTT. Encoded protein: CASSNLPRPYNSPLHF.

Only one count was recorded for this clone. This chain joins TRBV21-1 and TRBJ1-1; TRBD1, as called in the table, went unchecked against the DNA. TRBV21-1 is annotated as a pseudogene. This CDR3 is built from 17 residues. CDR3 DNA: TGTGCCAGCAGCAAAGCGAACAGGGATAAGAAGAACACTGAAGCTTTCTTT. Its translation: CASSKANRDKKNTEAFF.

This clone showed up just a few times. The V call is TRBV29-1, the J call TRBJ2-1; D is possibly TRBD2 (5 bases). Germline assignment: CDR1 SQVTM and CDR2 ANQGSEA. Trimming left V 6 bases short and J 9 bases short, with 12 bases between. This CDR3 comprises 11 residues. For the CDR3, the DNA is TGCAGCGTCTCTAGGAGCGGTGAGCAGTTCTTC. Translation gives CSVSRSGEQFF.

This rearrangement joins TRBV5-6 to TRBJ1-1, with D uncertain. The CDR3 sequence is 12 residues long. Trimming took off 5 bases at V and 1 base at J, with 6 bases between the two ends. Per germline, CDR1 SGHDT and CDR2 YYEEEE. Here the CDR3 reads CASRRGNTEAFF. In DNA form, the CDR3 reads TGTGCCAGCAGGAGAGGGAACACTGAAGCTTTCTTT.

A few counts support this clone. This chain connects TRBV5-1 to TRBJ2-3; 7 positions agree with TRBD2. The CDR3 extends over 15 amino acids. V was pared by 4 bases and J by 6 bases, with 11 bases of the junction left unmatched. Germline-derived CDR1 and CDR2 are SGHRS and YFSETQ. The CDR3 region is CASSDIVAGVDTQYF. Written as DNA, the CDR3 is TGCGCCAGCAGCGACATCGTGGCGGGAGTGGATACGCAGTATTTT. Looking up the rest from reference TRBV5-1 and TRBJ2-3 gives the full variable domain: KAGVTQTPRYLIKTRGQQVTLSCSPISGHRSVSWYQQTPGQGLQFLFEYFSETQRNKGNFPGRFSGRQFSNSRSEMNVSTLELGDSALYLCASSDIVAGVDTQYFGPGTRLTVL.

This clone was detected once. V and J are TRBV7-8 and TRBJ1-2; tentatively, D is TRBD1 (5 bases). The V gene lost 3 bases and the J gene lost 6 bases, with 14 bases spanning the gap. Germline V gene data show CDR1 as SGHVS and CDR2 as FQNEAQ. This CDR3 has 14 residues. In DNA, the CDR3 is TGTGCCAGCAGCTTCCTCGACAGAGCCGATGGCTACACCTTC. It encodes CASSFLDRADGYTF.

The CDR3 DNA reads as TGCGCCAGCAGCTTACGACCGACAGGGGGATCTTCAGATACGCAGTATTTT. This codes for CASSLRPTGGSSDTQYF. The chain carries TRBV5-1 and TRBJ2-3, with 9 bases aligning to TRBD1. After removal of 2 bases from V and 4 bases from J, the junction contained 11 bases not matched to a gene. Germline V gives CDR1 SGHRS, CDR2 YFSETQ. The CDR3 totals 17 residues.

The V call is TRBV5-6, the J call TRBJ2-5; 7 nucleotides match TRBD2. J was trimmed by 2 bases and V by 4 bases; bases with no gene match: 5. The CDR3 spans 14 residues. Germline CDR1 and CDR2: SGHDT and YYEEEE. CDR3 amino acids: CASSSPSGQETQYF. The CDR3, as DNA: TGTGCCAGCAGCAGTCCTAGCGGTCAAGAGACCCAGTACTTC.

The V gene is TRBV20-1, the J gene TRBJ2-3; D remains unclear. CDR1 is DFQATT and CDR2 is SNEGSKA in the germline V gene (reference sequence). Trimming took 4 bases from V and 2 from J, leaving 16 bases between them. The CDR3 is 15 amino acids. The CDR3, as DNA: TGCAGTGCTACTGACACGGCGGCCGCCACAGATACGCAGTATTTT. This encodes CSATDTAAATDTQYF.

This chain links TRBV14 with TRBJ2-7; D perhaps matches TRBD2 (5 bases). In germline, CDR1 is SGHDN, CDR2 FVKESK. There are 13 residues in the CDR3. The germline V and J ends were trimmed by 4 bases and 9 bases, with 16 bases remaining between them. CDR3 nucleotide sequence: TGTGCCAGCAGCCCGTTCCGCCGGGGTGGGCAGTACTTC. Translated, it gives CASSPFRRGGQYF.

The chain couples TRBV27 to TRBJ2-7; TRBD1 agrees at 9 bases. Germline CDR1 is MNHEY and CDR2 is SMNVEV (reference sequence). The junction had 13 bases not matched to a gene; V was cut back by 3 bases and J by 7 bases. The CDR3 consists of 16 residues. CDR3 bases: TGTGCCAGCAGTTTCGACCCGGGACAGGGTATAGGGGAGCAGTACTTC. As protein: CASSFDPGQGIGEQYF.

This chain joins TRBV6-1 and TRBJ1-6; TRBD1 matches at 7 bases. Unmatched junction bases numbered 6, after V lost 4 bases and J lost 0 bases. Looked up from germline, CDR1 is MNHNS and CDR2 is SASEGT. The CDR3 spans 17 residues. The CDR3 region is CASSATGVGSYNSPLHF. The DNA for the CDR3 is TGTGCCAGCAGTGCTACAGGGGTGGGCTCCTATAATTCACCCCTCCACTTT.

The genes are TRBV5-1 and TRBJ1-6, with 7 nucleotides matching TRBD1. Trimming at V came to 2 bases and at J to 7 bases, leaving 6 bases not matched to a gene. The germline gives CDR1 SGHRS, CDR2 YFSETQ. The CDR3 extends over 15 amino acids. CDR3 region: CASSFDRVRNSPLHF. The CDR3 bases are TGCGCCAGCAGCTTCGACAGGGTGAGGAATTCACCCCTCCACTTT.

V and J are TRBV7-2 and TRBJ1-4, with 9 nucleotides matching TRBD1. J was trimmed by 8 bases and V by 3 bases; bases with no gene match: 13. Germline V gene sequence: CDR1 SGHTA, CDR2 FQGNSA. The CDR3 is 17 residues long. CDR3 loop: CASSFWDLGTGYEKLFF. As DNA, the CDR3 is TGTGCCAGCAGCTTCTGGGACCTAGGGACAGGGTACGAAAAACTGTTTTTT.

J is TRBJ1-5 and V is TRBV9; D gene uncertain. Germline V gene lookup returns CDR1 SGDLS and CDR2 YYNGEE. This CDR3 has 15 amino acids. V was cut by 0 bases and J by 2 bases, with 9 bases left in between. The DNA for the CDR3 is TGTGCCAGCAGCGTAGACGGGATAGGCAATCAGCCCCAGCATTTT. Translating it yields CASSVDGIGNQPQHF.